Described below is a single T cell receptor (beta chain) sequence and its context. Its antigen specificity is not known. Base qualities are not at hand, and no much larger clone is one base apart. The collaborating institutions used their own protocols to collect whole blood in K2EDTA tubes. For TCRbeta analysis, collaborators shipped samples in one of three forms: frozen whole blood, isolated PBMCs, or DNA extracted from either of those sample types. According to the germline V gene (reference sequence), CDR1 reads MNHEY and CDR2 reads SMNVEV. The CDR3 runs 15 residues from the cysteine to the phenylalanine. The retained sequence is limited to the CDR3, 45 bases, with the frame set at the first base. V lost 3 bases and J lost 0 bases, and the count of bases not matched to a germline gene is 2. This sample is drawn from a study of blood T cell repertoires in COVID-19 (dated by TCRdb to about 2020). As for the study more broadly: Collaborator samples came from the United States, Italy and Spain and covered acute and convalescent phases of COVID-19. The material from the prospective study consisted of cDNA or gDNA derived from T cells, B-cell-depleted T cells, or PBMCs. Nearly every sample came with metadata listing a de-identified subject ID, COVID-19 status, age in years and sex. Where HLA class I and class II types were available, the types were taken from metadata supplied by the sample provider, not from assay-based typing. The samples were drawn from the first 160 participants of the ongoing ImmuneRACE study and from 1,254 subjects provided by 6 global collaborators. The repertoires were released in a freely available public database meant as a resource for research on the immune response to SARS-CoV-2. Deeply sampled blood TCRbeta repertoires from subjects exposed to, actively infected with, or recovered from COVID-19 were included in the dataset. The paper as a whole reports these results and caveats: How much clinical and demographic metadata was included differed by source and by participant, and the metadata was provided uncurated.

TCRbeta CDR3 regions were amplified from genomic DNA using the immunoSEQ Assay, a bias-controlled multiplex PCR. The paper's data handling went like this. Nucleated cell counts per sample were estimated from amplification of reference gene primers within the assay. To quantify the absolute abundance of each unique TCRbeta CDR3 rearrangement, sequence reads were collapsed and filtered. For each sample, productive Simpson clonality was calculated as the square root of Simpson's diversity index over productive rearrangements. TCRdb took this table from immuneACCESS and kept in-frame rearrangements with V and J called. Such tables lack part of the clones; where checked against another copy, unresolved V genes explain under half of the gap, and the rest is unexplained. The V and J calls and clone size were taken over from that table, and D and trimming were inferred from the DNA. For this sample the table gives 110,000 to 150,000 clones, of which 88% were detected only once. Clones ranked in the top ten supply about 1.7% of the sample.

This TCR derives from a woman aged 45-65 years with acute or convalescent COVID-19. The sequenced sample was peripheral blood. The chain uses TRBV27 and TRBJ2-1; 7 central nucleotides agree with TRBD1. The CDR3 region reads CASSLTGPSYNEQFF. The nucleotide sequence is TGTGCCAGCAGTTTGACAGGGCCCTCCTACAATGAGCAGTTCTTC.